A single sample is the source of the 19 T cell receptor beta chains below, sequenced in a study of blood T cell repertoires in COVID-19. Assay used: immunoSEQ multiplex PCR; TCRdb lists only in-frame clones, some missing. In the table there are 200,000 to 250,000 clones, 65% to 90% of which are singletons. The material sequenced was PBMCs or T cells enriched from blood (not recorded which). Receptors were obtained from a woman aged 50 to 60 with acute COVID-19.

This chain links TRBV6-1 with TRBJ1-2, with 8 positions matching TRBD1. The CDR3 is made up of 15 amino acids. J lost 7 bases, V lost 0 bases, and 7 bases had no gene match. The germline gives CDR1 MNHNS, CDR2 SASEGT. The CDR3 DNA reads TGTGCCAGCAGTGAAGCGCTCCAGGGGGCTGGTGGCTACACCTTC. The encoded protein is CASSEALQGAGGYTF.

The rearrangement uses TRBV6-5 and TRBJ1-2; D unclear. The V gene's germline CDR1 is MNHEY and CDR2 SVGAGI. The CDR3 runs to 13 residues. Trimming removed 4 bases at V and 2 bases at J, with 8 bases between. The CDR3 loop reads CASSSGTNYGYTF. Written as DNA, the CDR3 is TGTGCCAGCAGTTCGGGTACCAACTATGGCTACACCTTC.

The chain is built from TRBV12-5 and TRBJ2-7, with D possibly being TRBD1 (7 bases). With 5 bases removed from V and 6 bases from J, the gap between germline ends came to 14 bases. CDR3 length equals 13 residues. The germline gives CDR1 LGHNT, CDR2 FRNRAP. In DNA form, the CDR3 reads TGTGCTAGTGGTCCGCGGGACAGAAGCGAGCAGTACTTC. Its protein is CASGPRDRSEQYF. Variable domain in full (rest from reference TRBV12-5 and TRBJ2-7): DARVTQTPRHKVTEMGQEVTMRCQPILGHNTVFWYRQTMMQGLELLAYFRNRAPLDDSGMPKDRFSAEMPDATLATLKIQPSEPRDSAVYFCASGPRDRSEQYFGPGTRLTVT.

CDR3 sequence reads: CASSQGPSGGASETQYF. The CDR3 region has the DNA TGTGCCAGCAGCCAAGGACCTAGCGGGGGGGCGTCGGAGACCCAGTACTTC. The chain uses TRBV3-1 (or the pseudogene TRBV3-2) and TRBJ2-5; 12 positions agree with TRBD2. The CDR3 sequence is 17 residues long. Unmatched junction bases numbered 8, after V lost 1 base and J lost 5 bases. Germline loops: CDR1 LGHDT, CDR2 YNNKEL (reference sequence).

The rearrangement joins TRBV5-1 to TRBJ1-5; 7 nucleotides agree with TRBD1. The germline gives CDR1 SGHRS, CDR2 YFSETQ. The junction had 3 bases not matched to a gene; V was cut back by 4 bases and J by 5 bases. CDR3 length: 13 residues. The CDR3 DNA reads as TGCGCCAGCAGCCTGGGACAGTATCAGCCCCAGCATTTT. Protein sequence: CASSLGQYQPQHF. Supplemented by reference TRBV5-1 and TRBJ1-5, the full variable domain reads KAGVTQTPRYLIKTRGQQVTLSCSPISGHRSVSWYQQTPGQGLQFLFEYFSETQRNKGNFPGRFSGRQFSNSRSEMNVSTLELGDSALYLCASSLGQYQPQHFGDGTRLSIL.

This clone was found once. This rearrangement joins TRBV19 to TRBJ1-1; D uncertain. V lost 4 bases, J lost 2 bases, and 8 bases lay in between. The CDR3 contains 13 residues. CDR1 and CDR2 from the germline V gene are LNHDA and SQIVND (reference sequence). Written as DNA, the CDR3 is TGTGCCAGTAGTACAGTACTAAACACTGAAGCTTTCTTT. This codes for CASSTVLNTEAFF. Combining the CDR3 with reference TRBV19 and TRBJ1-1 gives the whole variable domain DGGITQSPKYLFRKEGQNVTLSCEQNLNHDAMYWYRQDPGQGLRLIYYSQIVNDFQKGDIAEGYSVSREKKESFPLTVTSAQKNPTAFYLCASSTVLNTEAFFGQGTRLTVV.

The V gene is TRBV4-2, the J gene TRBJ2-7, with 11 bases that match TRBD2. V lost 0 bases and J lost 4; bases outside the gene matches: 5. Germline-derived CDR1 and CDR2 are LGHNA and YNFKEQ. There are 16 residues in the CDR3. The CDR3 here is CASSQDTSGGLYEQYF. The CDR3 coding sequence is TGTGCCAGCAGCCAAGATACTAGCGGGGGACTATACGAGCAGTACTTC.

The V and J genes are TRBV6-5 and TRBJ2-1; the match to TRBD2 covers 11 bases. Germline lookup yields CDR1 MNHEY and CDR2 SVGAGI. V lost 7 bases and J lost 9; bases outside the gene matches: 8. The CDR3 has 14 residues. In nucleotides, the CDR3 is TGTGCCAGCACCCAGGGGCTAGCGGGGGGTGAGCAGTTCTTC. It is translated as CASTQGLAGGEQFF.

The rearrangement uses TRBV19 and TRBJ2-3; D remains ambiguous. Germline lookup yields CDR1 LNHDA and CDR2 SQIVND (reference sequence). This CDR3 region has 13 residues. Deletions cut 5 bases from V and 0 bases from J, with 6 bases between. CDR3 nucleotide sequence: TGTGCCAGTAGTGAGGATAGCACAGATACGCAGTATTTT. This encodes CASSEDSTDTQYF.

The chain is built from TRBV2 and TRBJ1-4, with D possibly matching TRBD1 (6 bases). The CDR3 covers 15 residues. The V gene lost 10 bases and the J gene lost 1 base, with 16 bases spanning the gap. The germline V gene has CDR1 SNHLY and CDR2 FYNNEI. CDR3 sequence reads: CAIPRGFGTNEKLFF. CDR3 nucleotides: TGTGCCATCCCTAGGGGGTTTGGAACTAATGAAAAACTGTTTTTT.

The V call is TRBV5-1, the J call TRBJ2-1, with no clear D. The V and J ends lost 4 bases and 6 bases respectively, with 5 bases between them. The CDR3 length is 11 residues. Germline V gives CDR1 SGHRS, CDR2 YFSETQ. Written as DNA, the CDR3 is TGCGCCAGCAGCCTGAGCAATGAGCAGTTCTTC. Encoded protein: CASSLSNEQFF.

This clone is a singleton in its sample. The chain links TRBV4-3 to TRBJ1-1; D is uncertain. V was pared by 0 bases and J by 5 bases, with 10 bases between. The CDR3 contains 14 residues. Germline CDR1 LGHNA, CDR2 YSLEER. CDR3 DNA sequence: TGCGCCAGCAGCCAAGATTCGCGGCCGACTGAAGCTTTCTTT. Its translation is CASSQDSRPTEAFF.

CDR3 nucleotides: TGTGCCAGTAGTATAGGGGTACTACAAGAGACCCAGTACTTC. Protein product: CASSIGVLQETQYF. The chain combines TRBV19 with TRBJ2-5; D gene uncertain. V lost 1 base and J 2 bases, leaving 8 bases between the germline ends. This CDR3 contains 14 residues. CDR1 is LNHDA and CDR2 is SQIVND in the germline V gene (reference sequence).

This clone was observed once. The rearrangement joins TRBV6-5 to TRBJ1-2; perhaps TRBD1 as D (6 bases). The length of the CDR3 is 15 residues. Trimming stripped 7 bases from V and 4 bases from J, with 19 bases between. Germline assignment: CDR1 MNHEY and CDR2 SVGAGI. For the CDR3, the DNA is TGTGCCAGCATCAAATCCGCGGGGGGCTCCTATGGCTACACCTTC. It yields the protein CASIKSAGGSYGYTF.

The V call is TRBV7-9, the J call TRBJ1-2, with 10 nucleotides matching TRBD1. The ends lost 3 bases at V and 4 bases at J; junction bases unmatched: 2. Per germline, CDR1 SEHNR and CDR2 FQNEAQ (reference sequence). This CDR3 comprises 14 residues. The CDR3 loop reads CASSLWTGGYGYTF. CDR3 DNA sequence: TGTGCCAGCAGCTTGTGGACAGGGGGCTATGGCTACACCTTC.

This clone was counted only a few times. The V and J genes are TRBV19 and TRBJ1-2; possibly TRBD1 for D (5 bases). The CDR3 is 13 amino acids. Germline values: CDR1 LNHDA, CDR2 SQIVND (reference sequence). The V gene lost 5 bases and the J gene lost 6 bases, with 13 bases spanning the gap. Here the CDR3 DNA reads TGTGCCAGTAGTCGCAGGGCGGTCGATGGCTACACCTTC. Amino acids: CASSRRAVDGYTF.

This clone showed up just a few times. This chain uses TRBV2 with TRBJ1-1; D not resolved. The V end lost 6 bases, the J end lost 5 bases, and 19 bases lay between the germline ends. The CDR3 runs 15 residues. Germline V gives CDR1 SNHLY, CDR2 FYNNEI. The CDR3 is CASRGRLGGRTEAFF. Here the CDR3 DNA reads TGTGCCAGCAGAGGGCGTTTGGGAGGGCGGACTGAAGCTTTCTTT.

V usage is TRBV9 and J usage is TRBJ2-7, with D tentatively TRBD2 (5 bases). Trimming stripped 4 bases from V and 7 bases from J, with 15 bases between. CDR3 size: 13 residues. Germline V gene data show CDR1 as SGDLS and CDR2 as YYNGEE. The CDR3 loop is CASSPAGIREQYF. The CDR3 nucleotides are TGTGCCAGCAGCCCGGCCGGGATTAGAGAGCAGTACTTC.

This clone was counted a single time. J is TRBJ2-5 and V is TRBV7-8; 9 bases line up with TRBD1. The germline CDR1 and CDR2 sequences are SGHVS and FQNEAQ. The CDR3 contains 14 residues. J lost 4 bases, V lost 5 bases, and 5 bases had no gene match. CDR3 sequence: CASSRDRDGETQYF. Written as DNA, the CDR3 is TGTGCCAGCAGCAGGGACAGGGACGGAGAGACCCAGTACTTC. The whole variable domain, filled in from reference TRBV7-8 and TRBJ2-5, reads GAGVSQSPRYKVAKRGQDVALRCDPISGHVSLFWYQQALGQGPEFLTYFQNEAQLDKSGLPSDRFFAERPEGSVSTLKIQRTQQEDSAVYLCASSRDRDGETQYFGPGTRLLVL.